One sample yielded the 21 T cell receptor beta chains listed below, sequenced in a study of blood T cell repertoires in COVID-19. Some clones are missing from TCRdb's copy, which holds only in-frame ones; the method was immunoSEQ multiplex PCR. The table records some 290,000 clones, roughly 80% of them present only once. Sequencing was done on a sample of peripheral blood. Receptor source: a man aged 55 to 69 who had recovered from COVID-19.

V and J are TRBV5-1 and TRBJ2-7, with 10 bases identical to TRBD2. This CDR3 has 18 residues. V shed 0 bases, J shed 3 bases, and the junction held 12 bases outside the gene matches. Germline CDR1 reads SGHRS; CDR2 reads YFSETQ. CDR3 amino acids: CASSLEGTSANRIYEQYF. In DNA form, the CDR3 reads TGCGCCAGCAGCTTGGAGGGGACTAGCGCCAACCGAATCTACGAGCAGTACTTC. The variable domain in full, completed from reference TRBV5-1 and TRBJ2-7, reads KAGVTQTPRYLIKTRGQQVTLSCSPISGHRSVSWYQQTPGQGLQFLFEYFSETQRNKGNFPGRFSGRQFSNSRSEMNVSTLELGDSALYLCASSLEGTSANRIYEQYFGPGTRLTVT.

The chain combines TRBV11-3 with TRBJ2-7; D not certain. V dropped 4 bases and J dropped 6 bases, with 16 bases sitting between them. The CDR3 covers 14 residues. CDR1 and CDR2 from the germline V gene are SGHNT and YENEEA. CDR3 DNA sequence: TGTGCCAGCAGCTCCAGTCGTAGCTCGGGCGAGCAGTACTTC. Its translation is CASSSSRSSGEQYF.

The gene calls are TRBV2 and TRBJ2-7; 9 bases are a match to TRBD1. CDR1 and CDR2 from the germline V gene are SNHLY and FYNNEI. Trimming cost V 3 bases and J 4 bases; bases outside gene matches: 4. CDR3 length: 14 residues. The CDR3 DNA follows: TGTGCCAGCAGTGAGAGACAGGGGGTTTACGAGCAGTACTTC. Residues: CASSERQGVYEQYF. The variable domain in full, completed from reference TRBV2 and TRBJ2-7, reads EPEVTQTPSHQVTQMGQEVILRCVPISNHLYFYWYRQILGQKVEFLVSFYNNEISEKSEIFDDQFSVERPDGSNFTLKIRSTKLEDSAMYFCASSERQGVYEQYFGPGTRLTVT.

This chain uses TRBV2 with TRBJ2-1, with D perhaps TRBD1 (5 bases). CDR1 SNHLY and CDR2 FYNNEI come from the germline V gene. Trimming pared 4 bases from V and 4 bases from J, leaving 5 bases between. This CDR3 is 12 amino acids long. As DNA, the CDR3 is TGTGCCAGCAGTGGACAGTACAATGAGCAGTTCTTC. This sequence encodes CASSGQYNEQFF.

The chain combines TRBV12-5 with TRBJ2-1, with a weak D call TRBD2 (5 bases). CDR3 size: 15 residues. The ends were cut back, 7 bases at V and 0 bases at J, with 13 bases in the middle. Germline V gene sequence: CDR1 LGHNT, CDR2 FRNRAP. Here the CDR3 reads CASATAVGSYNEQFF. The CDR3 DNA reads as TGTGCTAGTGCCACAGCGGTAGGCTCCTACAATGAGCAGTTCTTC. Based on the CDR3 plus reference TRBV12-5 and TRBJ2-1, the full variable domain is DARVTQTPRHKVTEMGQEVTMRCQPILGHNTVFWYRQTMMQGLELLAYFRNRAPLDDSGMPKDRFSAEMPDATLATLKIQPSEPRDSAVYFCASATAVGSYNEQFFGPGTRLTVL.

The rearrangement links TRBV7-2 to TRBJ1-2; TRBD1 might be the D (6 bases). Germline lookup yields CDR1 SGHTA and CDR2 FQGNSA. V was shortened by 4 bases and J by 2 bases, with 11 bases between the two germline ends. The CDR3 spans 14 residues. The CDR3 is CASSSARGNYGYTF. In DNA form, the CDR3 reads TGTGCCAGCAGCTCCGCCAGGGGAAACTATGGCTACACCTTC.

The genes are TRBV11-2 and TRBJ2-1; D gene ambiguous. V was pared by 1 base and J by 0 bases, with 13 bases between. The germline V gene has CDR1 SGHAT and CDR2 FQNNGV. This CDR3 contains 17 residues. The CDR3 loop reads CASSLGQRSYSYNEQFF. CDR3 coding DNA: TGTGCCAGCAGCTTAGGCCAGCGCAGCTACTCCTACAATGAGCAGTTCTTC.

The chain recombines TRBV2 with TRBJ2-7; 8 positions agree with TRBD1. CDR1 is SNHLY and CDR2 is FYNNEI in the germline V gene. V lost 5 bases to trimming and J lost 6 bases; unmatched junction nucleotides: 6. This CDR3 has 13 residues. CDR3 loop: CASSLRTGFEQYF. CDR3 nucleotides: TGTGCCAGCAGTTTACGGACAGGGTTCGAGCAGTACTTC.

This chain links TRBV2 with TRBJ1-2, with 8 positions matching TRBD1. The germline gives CDR1 SNHLY, CDR2 FYNNEI. The J segment lost 4 bases and the V segment lost 7 bases, leaving 8 bases of the junction unmatched. The CDR3 is 14 residues long. CDR3 in DNA: TGTGCCAGCACCTCGACAGGGGAGCTCTATGGCTACACCTTC. Protein product: CASTSTGELYGYTF.

A single count supports this clone. The chain combines TRBV3-1 (or the pseudogene TRBV3-2) with TRBJ2-5, with TRBD2 identical over 9 bases. Germline lookup yields CDR1 LGHDT and CDR2 YNNKEL (reference sequence). Trimming at V came to 0 bases and at J to 3 bases, leaving 5 bases not matched to a gene. The CDR3 length is 16 residues. The CDR3: CASSQDWSSGKETQYF. The CDR3 nucleotides are TGTGCCAGCAGCCAAGATTGGTCTAGCGGGAAAGAGACCCAGTACTTC.

This chain links TRBV28 with TRBJ1-6, with D possibly matching TRBD1 (6 bases). V was trimmed by 3 bases and J by 10 bases, leaving 19 bases between them. The CDR3 contains 16 residues. Germline-derived CDR1 and CDR2 are MDHEN and SYDVKM. CDR3 region: CASSFGRPEQGSPLHF. In DNA form, the CDR3 reads TGTGCCAGCAGTTTTGGACGGCCAGAGCAGGGGTCACCCCTCCACTTT.

The chain recombines TRBV4-1 with TRBJ2-4; possibly TRBD2 for D (6 bases). V shed 0 bases and J shed 2 bases, with 11 bases lying between them. Germline loops: CDR1 MGHRA, CDR2 YSYEKL. The CDR3 has 16 residues. The CDR3 bases are TGCGCCAGCAGCCAAGATTGGGGAGGTACCAAAAACATTCAGTACTTC. This translates into CASSQDWGGTKNIQYF.

The J gene is TRBJ2-2, the V gene TRBV9; D is unresolved. V lost 1 base and J 7 bases, leaving 5 bases between the germline ends. This CDR3 has 12 amino acids. Looked up from germline, CDR1 is SGDLS and CDR2 is YYNGEE. The CDR3 DNA follows: TGTGCCAGCAGCGTACAGATCGGGGAGCTGTTTTTT. Encoded protein: CASSVQIGELFF.

This chain uses TRBV9 with TRBJ2-7; 10 positions match TRBD2. Unmatched junction bases numbered 4, after V lost 0 bases and J lost 1 base. The germline V gene has CDR1 SGDLS and CDR2 YYNGEE. This CDR3 spans 16 amino acids. The CDR3 nucleotides are TGTGCCAGCAGCGTAGGGCCAGCGGGAGGGTCCTACGAGCAGTACTTC. Translated, it gives CASSVGPAGGSYEQYF.

The V gene is TRBV15, the J gene TRBJ2-7; D remains unclear. CDR1 LNHNV and CDR2 YYDKDF come from the germline V gene (reference sequence). V lost 0 bases to trimming and J lost 0 bases, with 9 bases between them. This CDR3 comprises 15 residues. The chain's CDR3 is CATSRDFSGSYEQYF. The CDR3, as DNA: TGTGCCACCAGCAGAGATTTCAGTGGCTCCTACGAGCAGTACTTC.

V usage is TRBV11-2 and J usage is TRBJ1-5, with 8 positions matching TRBD1. Germline-derived CDR1 and CDR2 are SGHAT and FQNNGV. This CDR3 is 15 amino acids long. Trimming at V came to 0 bases and at J to 6 bases, leaving 4 bases not matched to a gene. CDR3 coding DNA: TGTGCCAGCAGCTTAGATGGACAGGGAATTCAGCCCCAGCATTTT. The encoded protein is CASSLDGQGIQPQHF.

This chain joins TRBV9 and TRBJ2-7; TRBD2 matches 7 bases. Germline CDR1 reads SGDLS; CDR2 reads YYNGEE. CDR3 size: 15 residues. The V segment lost 4 bases and the J segment 5 bases; nucleotides outside the gene matches: 12. The CDR3 bases are TGTGCCAGCAGCCCCGGAGGTCTAGCGGTCCACGAGCAGTACTTC. It encodes CASSPGGLAVHEQYF.

This clone was found a few times. The chain carries TRBV5-1 and TRBJ1-2; 9 bases map to TRBD1. The CDR3 totals 15 residues. Germline V lookup: CDR1 SGHRS, CDR2 YFSETQ. The V gene end was trimmed by 4 bases and the J gene end by 1 base; junction bases not matched to a gene: 5. The CDR3 protein is CASSNPGQGNYGYTF. The DNA for the CDR3 is TGCGCCAGCAGCAACCCGGGACAGGGTAACTATGGCTACACCTTC. The full variable domain, in which reference TRBV5-1 and TRBJ1-2 provide the parts outside the CDR3, is KAGVTQTPRYLIKTRGQQVTLSCSPISGHRSVSWYQQTPGQGLQFLFEYFSETQRNKGNFPGRFSGRQFSNSRSEMNVSTLELGDSALYLCASSNPGQGNYGYTFGSGTRLTVV.

The chain has TRBV6-5 and TRBJ2-4; 8 bases are shared with TRBD1. This CDR3 spans 13 amino acids. CDR1 MNHEY and CDR2 SVGAGI come from the germline V gene. The V gene end was trimmed by 10 bases and the J gene end by 3 bases; junction bases not matched to a gene: 5. CDR3 region: CATSQGVKNIQYF. The CDR3 coding sequence is TGTGCCACCTCACAGGGGGTCAAAAACATTCAGTACTTC.

The gene calls are TRBV5-1 and TRBJ2-3; 7 bases are shared with TRBD2. The V gene end was trimmed by 2 bases and the J gene end by 3 bases; junction bases not matched to a gene: 9. Germline V gene sequence: CDR1 SGHRS, CDR2 YFSETQ. This CDR3 region has 16 residues. Here the CDR3 reads CASSLSRWGGTDTQYF. The DNA for the CDR3 is TGCGCCAGCAGCTTATCAAGGTGGGGGGGGACAGATACGCAGTATTTT.

This rearrangement joins TRBV28 to TRBJ2-7; D may be TRBD1 (9 bases). Per germline, CDR1 MDHEN and CDR2 SYDVKM. The V end lost 6 bases, the J end lost 6 bases, and 30 bases lay between the germline ends. The CDR3 covers 18 residues. CDR3 residues: CASRTRPGGDRVWLEQYF. The CDR3 DNA reads as TGTGCCAGCAGAACTAGGCCGGGGGGGGACAGGGTCTGGCTCGAGCAGTACTTC.